The T cell receptor beta chain described here comes from a study of glioma-infiltrating T cells after dendritic cell vaccination. PBMC were collected before vaccination, two weeks after the third vaccination, and at progression. Repertoires were generated with immunoSEQ multiplex PCR, while TCRdb's copy carries only in-frame clones and drops some. This sample has under 100,000 clones, with 79% found just once. CDR3 size: 15 residues. Trimming took 2 bases from V and 4 from J; bases not matched to a gene: 6. Germline V gene lookup returns CDR1 SGHNT and CDR2 YYREEE (reference sequence). The sequence was obtained from a human donor with glioblastoma. The rearrangement joins TRBV5-4 to TRBJ2-1; TRBD2 aligns across 7 bases. Source: blood, taken before dendritic cell vaccination. As DNA, the CDR3 is TGTGCCAGCAGCTTACCCGGGACTACATACAATGAGCAGTTCTTC. Translating gives CASSLPGTTYNEQFF.